The 27 T cell receptor beta chains listed next were all sequenced from one sample in a study of T-cell reconstitution after alpha-beta-depleted transplantation in children. This sample's TCRbeta library carried unique molecular identifier barcodes. Using its own MiXCR run on the PCR reads, TCRdb lists one record per CDR3 protein. The data hold about 180,000 distinct CDR3 sequences, with more than 9.5% observed a single time. The specimen was PBMCs, collected before TCRalphabeta/CD19-depleted stem cell transplant. The source is a boy younger than 10 with acute myeloid leukemia, due to receive a stem cell transplant.

Concerning this clonotype itself: This clone may be a read error of a much larger clone one base away. The rearrangement joins TRBV20-1 to TRBJ2-7, with TRBD2 matching over 11 bases. Germline CDR1 reads DFQATT; CDR2 reads SNEGSKA (reference sequence). The CDR3 length is 16 residues. In DNA, the CDR3 is TGCTGTGCTAGAGCTAGACTAGCGGGAAGTATCAACGAGCAGTACTTC. Translation: CCARARLAGSINEQYF.

This clonotype was recorded at least ten times. The CDR3 is CASTPGQGAGNEQFF. The CDR3 DNA follows: TGCGCCAGCACCCCGGGACAGGGGGCGGGGAATGAGCAGTTCTTC. V and J are TRBV5-1 and TRBJ2-1, with 12 bases that match TRBD1. CDR1 and CDR2 from the germline V gene are SGHRS and YFSETQ. The CDR3 totals 15 residues. The V gene end was trimmed by 6 bases and the J gene end by 7 bases; junction bases not matched to a gene: 8.

This clonotype came up many times. This chain uses TRBV29-1 with TRBJ1-2, with 9 positions matching TRBD1. The V segment lost 4 bases and the J segment 6 bases; nucleotides outside the gene matches: 0. Germline CDR1 SQVTM, CDR2 ANQGSEA. The CDR3 sequence is 11 residues long. The CDR3 bases are TGCAGCGTTGGGACAGGGGATGGCTACACCTTC. Protein product: CSVGTGDGYTF. Together with reference TRBV29-1 and TRBJ1-2, the CDR3 gives the full variable domain: SAVISQKPSRDICQRGTSLTIQCQVDSQVTMMFWYRQQPGQSLTLIATANQGSEATYESGFVIDKFPISRPNLTFSTLTVSNMSPEDSSIYLCSVGTGDGYTFGSGTRLTVV.

This clonotype showed up many times. The rearrangement links TRBV5-1 to TRBJ2-5; D possibly corresponds to TRBD2 (6 bases). The germline V and J ends were trimmed by 6 bases and 4 bases, with 13 bases remaining between them. The CDR3 contains 13 residues. The germline V gene encodes CDR1 SGHRS and CDR2 YFSETQ. The DNA for the CDR3 is TGCGCCAGCAACCCCGGGGACTTAGAGACCCAGTACTTC. Its protein is CASNPGDLETQYF.

This clonotype was seen ten or more times. The chain has TRBV5-5 and TRBJ1-5, with 11 bases that match TRBD1. Germline trimming cut 2 bases from V and 10 bases from J; bases unmatched to any gene: 5. Looked up from germline, CDR1 is SGHKS and CDR2 is YYEKEE (reference sequence). The CDR3 spans 14 residues. In nucleotides, the CDR3 is TGTGCCAGCAGCTTAGGGACAGGGGGTTATCCCCAGCATTTT. It yields the protein CASSLGTGGYPQHF.

In its sample, this clonotype was seen many times. The rearrangement links TRBV12-3 or TRBV12-4 to TRBJ1-2; TRBD1 matches 8 bases. The V and J ends lost 5 bases and 6 bases, in that order; junction bases with no gene match: 8. The CDR3 contains 14 residues. CDR3 in amino acids: CASSRGQESDGYTF. The CDR3 DNA reads TGTGCCAGCAGTCGGGGACAGGAGTCGGATGGCTACACCTTC.

Ten or more counts support this clonotype. The rearrangement links TRBV24-1 to TRBJ2-3, with a tentative D call TRBD2 (6 bases). The CDR3 spans 15 residues. Deletions cut 3 bases from V and 4 bases from J, with 13 bases between. Germline-derived CDR1 and CDR2 are KGHDR and SFDVKD. In nucleotides, the CDR3 is TGTGCCACCAGTGATCCGAGCGGGTCTCCAGATACGCAGTATTTT. It is translated as CATSDPSGSPDTQYF.

This clonotype was observed many times. CDR3 sequence reads: CASSPRGRLAAGGYNEQFF. The CDR3 nucleotides read TGCGCCAGCAGCCCCCGGGGGAGATTAGCAGCGGGGGGATACAATGAGCAGTTCTTC. This chain joins TRBV4-1 and TRBJ2-1; 9 nucleotides agree with TRBD2. There are 19 residues in the CDR3. Trimming took 4 bases from V and 4 from J; bases not matched to a gene: 17. Germline assignment: CDR1 MGHRA and CDR2 YSYEKL.

This clonotype was seen repeatedly, ten times or more. The V gene is TRBV11-2, the J gene TRBJ2-1; perhaps TRBD1 as D (5 bases). Per germline, CDR1 SGHAT and CDR2 FQNNGV. The V end lost 2 bases, the J end lost 10 bases, and 9 bases lay between the germline ends. This CDR3 spans 12 amino acids. CDR3 nucleotides: TGTGCCAGCAGCTTATACCGGACAGAGCAGTTCTTC. Protein: CASSLYRTEQFF. The complete variable domain, with remaining parts taken from reference TRBV11-2 and TRBJ2-1, reads EAGVAQSPRYKIIEKRQSVAFWCNPISGHATLYWYQQILGQGPKLLIQFQNNGVVDDSQLPKDRFSAERLKGVDSTLKIQPAKLEDSAVYLCASSLYRTEQFFGPGTRLTVL.

This clonotype was seen repeatedly, ten times or more. V and J are TRBV4-1 and TRBJ2-5; D is ambiguous. V was pared by 2 bases and J by 5 bases, with 9 bases between. Germline V gene lookup returns CDR1 MGHRA and CDR2 YSYEKL. The CDR3 extends over 13 amino acids. The CDR3 DNA reads as TGCGCCAGCAGCCAAAGGATCACGGAGACCCAGTACTTC. Protein product: CASSQRITETQYF.

This clonotype was seen repeatedly, ten times or more. The CDR3 bases are TGCAGTGCCTGGGGGAGCACAGGCTCTAGCACAGATACGCAGTATTTT. Its translation: CSAWGSTGSSTDTQYF. This chain uses TRBV20-1 with TRBJ2-3; D could derive from TRBD1 or TRBD2 (5 bases each). V lost 6 bases to trimming and J lost 0 bases, with 19 bases between them. Per germline, CDR1 DFQATT and CDR2 SNEGSKA (reference sequence). The CDR3 sequence is 16 residues long.

This clonotype has a count of ten or more. The chain couples TRBV12-3 or TRBV12-4 to TRBJ2-4; TRBD2 aligns across 8 bases. The CDR3 totals 16 residues. Trimming at V came to 2 bases and at J to 0 bases, leaving 3 bases not matched to a gene. CDR3 region: CASSLSSGLAKNIQYF. DNA of the CDR3: TGTGCCAGCAGTTTATCTAGCGGGCTAGCCAAAAACATTCAGTACTTC.

The sample holds many counts of this clonotype. The rearrangement links TRBV7-2 to TRBJ1-2; 9 bases agree with TRBD1. Germline CDR1 reads SGHTA; CDR2 reads FQGNSA. J lost 8 bases, V lost 5 bases, and 9 bases had no gene match. This CDR3 has 14 amino acids. The CDR3, as DNA: TGTGCCAGCAGCCGAACAGGGGGCCAGCGGGGCTACACCTTC. Encoded protein: CASSRTGGQRGYTF.

This clonotype was detected ten times or more. CDR3 amino acids: CASSQADPGPETTIYF. Written as DNA, the CDR3 is TGTGCCAGCAGCCAGGCGGATCCGGGCCCCGAAACAACCATATATTTT. The chain employs TRBV4-2 and TRBJ1-3; no firm D call. CDR1 LGHNA and CDR2 YNFKEQ come from the germline V gene. V lost 3 bases and J 10 bases, leaving 22 bases between the germline ends. The CDR3 is made up of 16 amino acids.

This clonotype came up many times. CDR3 amino acids: CSARTGTGGLQPQHF. The CDR3, as DNA: TGCAGTGCTAGGACCGGGACAGGGGGCCTTCAGCCCCAGCATTTT. This sequence joins TRBV20-1 and TRBJ1-5, with 12 bases that match TRBD1. CDR1 and CDR2 (germline): DFQATT, SNEGSKA (reference sequence). The CDR3 spans 15 residues. V was clipped by 3 bases and J by 6 bases; unmatched bases: 6.

This clonotype has ten or more counts. V and J are TRBV20-1 and TRBJ2-1; 8 positions match TRBD2. V lost 3 bases and J lost 4; bases outside the gene matches: 5. The germline V gene has CDR1 DFQATT and CDR2 SNEGSKA (reference sequence). The length of the CDR3 is 14 residues. Here the CDR3 DNA reads TGCAGTGCTAGCGGGGGGGCCACTTACAATGAGCAGTTCTTC. Its translation: CSASGGATYNEQFF.

This clonotype was seen repeatedly, ten times or more. The V gene is TRBV21-1, the J gene TRBJ2-7. TRBV21-1 is given as a pseudogene. This CDR3 is 10 amino acids long. This CDR3 is CASRAYEQYV. CDR3 bases: TGTGCCAGCCGCGCCTACGAGCAGTACGTC.

In its sample, this clonotype was seen a few times. In nucleotides, the CDR3 is TGCGCCAGCAGCCAAGTGCCGGGGAGCTATGGCTACACCTTC. Translating gives CASSQVPGSYGYTF. This chain uses TRBV4-1 with TRBJ1-2; the D is unclear. Deletions cut 1 base from V and 4 bases from J, with 10 bases between. Germline V gives CDR1 MGHRA, CDR2 YSYEKL. The CDR3 is 14 residues long.

This clonotype was seen repeatedly, ten times or more. This rearrangement joins TRBV10-3 to TRBJ1-2; D gene uncertain. From germline, CDR1 is ENHRY and CDR2 SYGVKD. With 3 bases removed from V and 2 bases from J, the gap between germline ends came to 1 base. This CDR3 is built from 11 residues. The CDR3 reads CAISDNYGYTF. CDR3 DNA: TGTGCCATCAGTGACAACTATGGCTACACCTTC.

The table lists this clonotype with many counts. V is TRBV12-3 or TRBV12-4 and J is TRBJ1-2; D not resolved. This CDR3 has 14 residues. V was trimmed by 6 bases and J by 1 base, leaving 12 bases between them. The CDR3 DNA reads TGTGCCAGCAGCCCAAATACAAATAACTATGGCTACACCTTC. Translated, it gives CASSPNTNNYGYTF.

This clonotype was counted many times. The chain couples TRBV5-1 to TRBJ2-5, with D uncertain. This CDR3 has 15 residues. Trimming took 1 base from V and 1 from J, leaving 11 bases between them. Looked up from germline, CDR1 is SGHRS and CDR2 is YFSETQ. CDR3: CASSLNGQPQETQYF. For the CDR3, the DNA is TGCGCCAGCAGCTTGAACGGCCAGCCCCAAGAGACCCAGTACTTC.

At least ten counts were recorded for this clonotype. The chain has TRBV3-1 and TRBJ2-4; D ambiguous. CDR1 and CDR2 (germline): LGHDT, YNNKEL (reference sequence). Between the trimmed V and J ends, which lost 1 base and 10 bases, there was a span of 8 bases. This CDR3 spans 12 amino acids. As DNA, the CDR3 is TGTGCCAGCAGCCAAGTGGGAACTATTCAGTACTTC. Translating it yields CASSQVGTIQYF.

This clonotype was observed many times. The rearrangement uses TRBV20-1 and TRBJ2-3, with D hard to call. CDR3 length equals 15 residues. Looked up from germline, CDR1 is DFQATT and CDR2 is SNEGSKA (reference sequence). V lost 0 bases to trimming and J lost 6 bases, with 16 bases between them. This chain's CDR3 is CSARDIGSGLDTQYF. The DNA for the CDR3 is TGCAGTGCTAGAGATATCGGTAGTGGCTTGGATACGCAGTATTTT.

This clonotype was detected ten times or more. This chain uses TRBV24-1 with TRBJ2-1; D call uncertain. Germline-derived CDR1 and CDR2 are KGHDR and SFDVKD. The CDR3 loop spans 12 amino acids. The ends were cut back, 4 bases at V and 10 bases at J, with 10 bases in the middle. CDR3 sequence: CATSDGLREQFF. The CDR3 nucleotides are TGTGCCACCAGTGACGGGTTAAGGGAGCAGTTCTTC.

This clonotype turned up a few times. The chain combines TRBV29-1 with TRBJ2-2; D call uncertain. CDR3 length: 12 amino acids. CDR1 is SQVTM, CDR2 ANQGSEA, per germline. The V and J ends lost 4 bases and 2 bases respectively, with 5 bases between them. The CDR3 loop is CSVGQNTGELFF. In nucleotides, the CDR3 is TGCAGCGTTGGACAAAACACCGGGGAGCTGTTTTTT.

Worth noting for this clonotype: A read error may produce the germline difference seen at one junction end. V and J are TRBV29-1 and TRBJ2-7; D gene uncertain. The CDR3 is 13 amino acids. The germline gives CDR1 SQVTM, CDR2 ANQGSEA. As DNA, the CDR3 is TGCAGCGTACCAGGAGCCAATTCCTGCGAGCAGTACTTC. Protein: CSVPGANSCEQYF.

This clonotype has ten or more counts. The rearrangement uses TRBV7-9 and TRBJ2-6, with D unresolved. The CDR3 extends over 15 amino acids. Trimming stripped 1 base from V and 4 bases from J, with 8 bases between. Per the germline V gene, CDR1 is SEHNR and CDR2 is FQNEAQ (reference sequence). This CDR3 reads CASSLGPSGANVLTF. CDR3 sequence (DNA): TGTGCCAGCAGCTTAGGACCGTCCGGGGCCAACGTCCTGACTTTC. Full variable domain (missing parts from reference TRBV7-9 and TRBJ2-6): DTGVSQNPRHKITKRGQNVTFRCDPISEHNRLYWYRQTLGQGPEFLTYFQNEAQLEKSRLLSDRFSAERPKGSFSTLEIQRTEQGDSAMYLCASSLGPSGANVLTFGAGSRLTVL.